A selection of T cell receptor beta chains follows, all from one sample in a study of PD-L1 blockade in urothelial cancer. Profiling relied on immunoSEQ multiplex PCR, and the TCRdb table lists in-frame clones only, not all of them. Among about 52,000 clones listed, about three quarters were seen once. This specimen consisted of PBMCs, obtained around atezolizumab (anti-PD-L1) treatment. Every receptor here comes from a man aged 70 or older with urothelial cancer. Both conserved end residues are part of each CDR3. The D gene is left open where the match is weak. Size is stated for part of the rows, as once, few or many counts, or as a class when the clone is expanded.

J	size	D	V	DNA	CDR3
TRBJ2-2	.	TRBD2	TRBV11-3	TGTGCCAGCAGCCGGAGACTAGCGGGAGGAATCGGGGAGCTGTTTTTT	CASSRRLAGGIGELFF
TRBJ1-2	.	TRBD1	TRBV2	TGTGCCAGCAACTACCGGGACAGGGGGCGCTTTGGCGGCTACACCTTC	CASNYRDRGRFGGYTF
TRBJ2-4	.	.	TRBV7-2	TGTGCCAGCAGCTTCGACAGTTACATTCAGTACTTC	CASSFDSYIQYF
TRBJ1-1	.	.	TRBV2	TGTGCCAGCAGTCTAGGTGAAGCTTTCTTT	CASSLGEAFF
TRBJ2-3	.	TRBD2	TRBV9	TGTGCCAGCAGCGTAACGGGGGGGATCACAGATACGCAGTATTTT	CASSVTGGITDTQYF
TRBJ2-7	.	TRBD1	TRBV7-8	TGTGCCAGCAGCCAAGACAGGGGGGGTTGGTTCGAGCAGTACTTC	CASSQDRGGWFEQYF
TRBJ2-2	.	TRBD1	TRBV5-6	TGTGCCAGCAGCTCCAGAGCAGCAGGGGGCGTTACTCTGACCGGGGAGCTGTTTTTT	CASSSRAAGGVTLTGELFF
TRBJ2-3	.	.	TRBV15	TGTGCCACCAGCAGAGATCAGGGTAGAGGCACAGATACGCAGTATTTT	CATSRDQGRGTDTQYF
TRBJ2-1	.	TRBD2	TRBV27	TGTGCCAGCAGTTCCCGGACTAGCGCCTACAATGAGCAGTTCTTC	CASSSRTSAYNEQFF
TRBJ1-5	.	.	TRBV5-1	TGCGCCAGCAGCTTTGACGGGGATCAGCCCCAGCATTTT	CASSFDGDQPQHF
TRBJ2-1	.	TRBD2	TRBV19	TGTGCCAGTAGTATTCGTAGCGGGAGAGCCTACAATGAGCAGTTCTTC	CASSIRSGRAYNEQFF
TRBJ2-7	.	TRBD1	TRBV10-1	TGCGCCAGCAGGGGGGACAGGGACACATACGAGCAGTACTTC	CASRGDRDTYEQYF
TRBJ2-7	.	TRBD1	TRBV7-2	TGTGCCAGCAGCTATAGGACAGGGGAAGAGCAGTACTTC	CASSYRTGEEQYF
TRBJ1-3	.	.	TRBV4-3	TGCGCCAGCAGCCCGGGACTGAGCACCTCTGGAAACACCATATATTTT	CASSPGLSTSGNTIYF
TRBJ1-4	.	.	TRBV2	TGTGCCAGCAGTACCCGGGCAACTAATGAAAAACTGTTTTTT	CASSTRATNEKLFF
TRBJ2-5	.	.	TRBV18	TGTGCCAGCTCACCGGACAGTATAGAGACCCAGTACTTC	CASSPDSIETQYF
TRBJ2-3	few	TRBD1	TRBV6-1	TGTGCCAGCAGTGGACAGGGGGCATTGGATACGCAGTATTTT	CASSGQGALDTQYF
TRBJ2-5	.	TRBD2	TRBV7-2	TGTGCCAGCAGCGCCGGACTAGCGGAAGAGACCCAGTACTTC	CASSAGLAEETQYF
TRBJ2-5	.	.	TRBV19	TGTGCCAGTAGTATGGAGCAGGGGATACAAGAGACCCAGTACTTC	CASSMEQGIQETQYF
TRBJ1-2	.	.	TRBV2	TGTGCCAGCAGTGACTCGGGTTTGGGCTACACCTTC	CASSDSGLGYTF
TRBJ2-5	.	.	TRBV2	TGTGCCAGCAGAAAAGGGGGAACTAGCGCGGAGACCCAGTACTTC	CASRKGGTSAETQYF
TRBJ2-5	.	.	TRBV7-2	TGTGCCAGCAGCTTAGGGCGGGTCAACCAAGAGACCCAGTACTTC	CASSLGRVNQETQYF
TRBJ2-6	.	TRBD1	TRBV14	TGTGCCAGCAGCCTCTGGACAGGTTCTGGGGCCAACGTCCTGACTTTC	CASSLWTGSGANVLTF
TRBJ2-1	once	.	TRBV28	TGTGCCAGCAGTCCGGCGGGGAGCAATGAGCAGTTCTTC	CASSPAGSNEQFF
TRBJ1-2	few	TRBD1	TRBV11-2	TGTGCCAGCAGCCCCGGGACAGGCCCTCTCTACACCTTC	CASSPGTGPLYTF
TRBJ2-1	.	TRBD2	TRBV7-2	TGTGCCAGCAGCTTAGTCGGGACTAGCACGAATGAGCAGTTCTTC	CASSLVGTSTNEQFF
TRBJ1-1	.	TRBD1	TRBV15	TGTGCCACCAGCAGAGATAGGACAGGGGGACACACTGAAGCTTTCTTT	CATSRDRTGGHTEAFF
TRBJ2-2	.	.	TRBV11-3	TGTGCCAGCGGCCCCAGTACCGGGGAGCTGTTTTTT	CASGPSTGELFF
TRBJ2-3	.	.	TRBV7-2	TGTGCCAGCAGCTTAGTCCTTGAAAGCCTTAGCACAGATACGCAGTATTTT	CASSLVLESLSTDTQYF
TRBJ1-1	once	.	TRBV7-9	TGTGCCAGCAGGGAGCGGGACGGACAGAACACTGAAGCTTTCTTT	CASRERDGQNTEAFF